Shown below are 22 T cell receptor beta chains from a single sample sequenced in a study of blood T cells in healthy people across ages. A J-beta primer mix and a sample-barcoded 5' primer were used in a second PCR of about 6 to 12 cycles. TCRdb reprocessed the 5' RACE reads via MiXCR and lists one record per CDR3 protein. The data show 380,000 or so distinct CDR3 sequences, with 50% to 60% seen just once and over 40% held by the top ten. What was sequenced was blood. These receptors all come from a man between 60 and 70 years old in good health.

This chain uses TRBV5-6 with TRBJ2-4; no clear D. The J call may not be correct, given that the DNA end is closer to TRBJ2-7. CDR3 length: 17 amino acids. Germline V gene data show CDR1 as SGHDT and CDR2 as YYEEEE. This CDR3 is CASSLGEMRLVGNEQYF. CDR3 DNA: TGTGCCAGCAGCTTGGGAGAAATGCGGCTAGTGGGAAACGAGCAGTACTTC.

The CDR3 loop is CSARGGTGASNTEAFF. The CDR3 DNA sequence: TGCAGTGCTAGAGGAGGGACAGGGGCTTCGAACACTGAAGCTTTCTTT. The rearrangement joins TRBV20-1 to TRBJ1-1; TRBD1 agrees at 10 bases. The germline V gene encodes CDR1 DFQATT and CDR2 SNEGSKA (reference sequence). The CDR3 totals 16 residues. V lost 1 base, J lost 1 base, and 6 bases stayed unmatched.

The chain employs TRBV20-1 and TRBJ2-1; the D gene is possibly TRBD2 (6 bases). Per germline, CDR1 DFQATT and CDR2 SNEGSKA (reference sequence). This CDR3 is 14 amino acids long. Trimming took 0 bases from V and 7 from J, leaving 13 bases between them. In DNA, the CDR3 is TGCAGTGCTAGAGAGGCGGGAACTAGGAATGAGCAGTTCTTC. This codes for CSAREAGTRNEQFF.

The chain couples TRBV11-1 to TRBJ2-7, with D perhaps TRBD1 or TRBD2 (5 bases each). V was shortened by 5 bases and J by 0 bases, with 14 bases between the two germline ends. This CDR3 contains 15 residues. Germline-derived CDR1 and CDR2 are SGHAT and FQDESV (reference sequence). The CDR3 DNA reads TGTGCCAGCAGCCCACGGGACCCCGGCTCCTACGAGCAGTACTTC. Its translation is CASSPRDPGSYEQYF.

This clonotype showed up just a few times. The genes are TRBV7-2 and TRBJ1-2; D is uncertain. This CDR3 region has 14 residues. Germline values: CDR1 SGHTA, CDR2 FQGNSA. Trimming pared 2 bases from V and 6 bases from J, leaving 13 bases between. In DNA form, the CDR3 reads TGTGCCAGCAGCTTATACTCCCTTGGTGATGGCTACACCTTC. This gives the protein CASSLYSLGDGYTF.

The table lists this clonotype with a few counts. J is TRBJ1-1 and V is TRBV20-1; no firm D call. CDR3 length: 13 amino acids. V lost 2 bases to trimming and J lost 5 bases, with 12 bases between them. The germline V gene encodes CDR1 DFQATT and CDR2 SNEGSKA (reference sequence). Here the CDR3 reads CSARWPPGTEAFF. CDR3 DNA sequence: TGCAGTGCTAGATGGCCCCCTGGGACTGAAGCTTTCTTT.

This rearrangement joins TRBV21-1 to TRBJ2-1; TRBD2 is the table's D call and was not checked against the DNA. TRBV21-1 corresponds to a pseudogene. The CDR3 covers 17 residues. The DNA for the CDR3 is TGTGCCAGCAGCAAAGGTGGCGAGCGGGAAGCTTACAATGAGCAGTTCTTC. Translation: CASSKGGEREAYNEQFF.

The chain combines TRBV10-3 with TRBJ1-2, with D possibly matching TRBD1 (5 bases). The length of the CDR3 is 15 residues. V was pared by 2 bases and J by 8 bases, with 18 bases between. Germline loops: CDR1 ENHRY, CDR2 SYGVKD. The CDR3 DNA reads as TGTGCCATCAGTGAGCATGGGGGATCGGTTGAGGGCTACACCTTC. It encodes CAISEHGGSVEGYTF.

This chain links TRBV11-2 with TRBJ2-7; 8 bases map to TRBD2. The V and J ends lost 7 bases and 0 bases, in that order; junction bases with no gene match: 8. This CDR3 region has 15 residues. Germline loops: CDR1 SGHAT, CDR2 FQNNGV. The CDR3, as DNA: TGTGCCAGCATCAAACAGGCGGGAGGCTCCTACGAGCAGTACTTC. It is translated as CASIKQAGGSYEQYF.

This clonotype was observed at least ten times. This chain joins TRBV29-1 and TRBJ2-3; TRBD1 agrees at 8 bases. The CDR3 has 16 amino acids. Per the germline V gene, CDR1 is SQVTM and CDR2 is ANQGSEA. V lost 5 bases and J lost 1; bases outside the gene matches: 11. The CDR3: CSVRGMDRVGTDTQYF. CDR3 sequence (DNA): TGCAGCGTTCGAGGAATGGACAGGGTGGGCACAGATACGCAGTATTTT.

V is TRBV14 and J is TRBJ1-1, with D maybe TRBD1 (5 bases). The ends were cut back, 2 bases at V and 3 bases at J, with 16 bases in the middle. The CDR3 is made up of 16 amino acids. Per the germline V gene, CDR1 is SGHDN and CDR2 is FVKESK. The CDR3, as DNA: TGTGCCAGCAGCCAACCGGGGCCAACGGACTACACTGAAGCTTTCTTT. Translating gives CASSQPGPTDYTEAFF.

V gene TRBV20-1 combines with J gene TRBJ1-2; the D is unclear. Deletions cut 1 base from V and 4 bases from J, with 7 bases between. The CDR3 is 12 amino acids. CDR1 and CDR2 (germline): DFQATT, SNEGSKA (reference sequence). CDR3 nucleotides: TGCAGTGCTAGAGGGGGTCGCTATGGCTACACCTTC. Translation: CSARGGRYGYTF.

The rearrangement links TRBV5-1 to TRBJ2-2; TRBD1 matches 10 bases. Germline V CDR1 and CDR2: SGHRS, YFSETQ. V was pared by 4 bases and J by 7 bases, with 10 bases of the junction left unmatched. CDR3 length equals 16 residues. CDR3 loop: CASSGTGTGAFGELFF. DNA for the CDR3: TGCGCCAGCAGCGGAACCGGGACAGGGGCTTTCGGGGAGCTGTTTTTT.

This clonotype has a handful of counts. This chain links TRBV5-1 with TRBJ2-7; D call uncertain. Germline lookup yields CDR1 SGHRS and CDR2 YFSETQ. The CDR3 contains 14 residues. Trimming shortened V by 0 bases and J by 7 bases, and 14 bases separated the two germline ends. The CDR3 sequence: CASSLGHISGEQYF. The CDR3 DNA reads as TGCGCCAGCAGCTTGGGACACATTTCCGGGGAGCAGTACTTC.

The gene calls are TRBV12-3 or TRBV12-4 and TRBJ2-7; D remains unclear. The ends were cut back, 7 bases at V and 1 base at J, with 11 bases in the middle. This CDR3 is 13 amino acids long. DNA for the CDR3: TGTGCCAGCACCATCGACACGTCCTACGAGCAGTACTTC. This encodes CASTIDTSYEQYF.

This chain uses TRBV5-1 with TRBJ2-3; D not resolved. The V end was cut by 5 bases, the J end by 2 bases, with 15 bases between. The CDR3 is 15 residues long. Germline V gene sequence: CDR1 SGHRS, CDR2 YFSETQ. In nucleotides, the CDR3 is TGCGCCAGCAGTTTGCTAGGCAAGAACACAGATACGCAGTATTTT. Translating gives CASSLLGKNTDTQYF.

The V and J genes are TRBV7-2 and TRBJ2-1; TRBD1 is a possible D gene (6 bases). The V gene lost 2 bases and the J gene lost 10 bases, with 12 bases spanning the gap. The germline V gene encodes CDR1 SGHTA and CDR2 FQGNSA. The CDR3 totals 13 residues. The CDR3 region has the DNA TGTGCCAGCAGCTTAAGCCGGGACACCGAGCAGTTCTTC. Its protein is CASSLSRDTEQFF.

This clonotype was seen a few times. The V gene is TRBV20-1, the J gene TRBJ2-3; 12 bases map to TRBD2. Germline CDR1 reads DFQATT; CDR2 reads SNEGSKA (reference sequence). The junction had 5 bases not matched to a gene; V was cut back by 3 bases and J by 4 bases. The CDR3 extends over 15 amino acids. The DNA of the CDR3 is TGCAGTGCTAGTCTAGCGGGGGGGCAGGCAGATACGCAGTATTTT. This translates into CSASLAGGQADTQYF.

V gene TRBV28 combines with J gene TRBJ2-4; D is unresolved. The J call is uncertain, as TRBJ2-7 better fits the DNA end. Germline V CDR1 and CDR2: MDHEN, SYDVKM. The CDR3 consists of 10 residues. CDR3 residues: CARGVCEQYF. CDR3 bases: TGTGCCAGGGGCGTCTGCGAGCAGTACTTC.

This clonotype was found a few times. J is TRBJ2-3 and V is TRBV20-1, with TRBD2 matching over 10 bases. The trim removed 8 bases at V and 4 bases at J, leaving 9 bases unmatched. The length of the CDR3 is 14 residues. In germline, CDR1 is DFQATT, CDR2 SNEGSKA (reference sequence). DNA for the CDR3: TGCAGTCCGACCGAGCGGGGGGGCTCAGATACGCAGTATTTT. This codes for CSPTERGGSDTQYF.

The chain combines TRBV25-1 with TRBJ1-2, with TRBD1 as a possible D gene (5 bases). Trimming pared 7 bases from V and 3 bases from J, leaving 15 bases between. Germline CDR1 reads MGHDK; CDR2 reads SYGVNS. CDR3 length: 14 amino acids. As DNA, the CDR3 is TGTGCCAGCAAGAGGGCAGGGTCACACTATGGCTACACCTTC. This codes for CASKRAGSHYGYTF.

Remarks on this clonotype: A much larger clone differs by one base, so this may be a read error. The chain joins TRBV29-1 to TRBJ2-3, with D possibly being TRBD2 (6 bases). Germline assignment: CDR1 SQVTM and CDR2 ANQGSEA. This CDR3 contains 15 residues. Trimming shortened V by 4 bases and J by 6 bases, and 20 bases separated the two germline ends. The CDR3 is CSVGKADSEGDTQYF. The CDR3, as DNA: TGCAGCGTTGGAAAGGCTGACTCGGAGGGGGATACGCAGTATTTT.